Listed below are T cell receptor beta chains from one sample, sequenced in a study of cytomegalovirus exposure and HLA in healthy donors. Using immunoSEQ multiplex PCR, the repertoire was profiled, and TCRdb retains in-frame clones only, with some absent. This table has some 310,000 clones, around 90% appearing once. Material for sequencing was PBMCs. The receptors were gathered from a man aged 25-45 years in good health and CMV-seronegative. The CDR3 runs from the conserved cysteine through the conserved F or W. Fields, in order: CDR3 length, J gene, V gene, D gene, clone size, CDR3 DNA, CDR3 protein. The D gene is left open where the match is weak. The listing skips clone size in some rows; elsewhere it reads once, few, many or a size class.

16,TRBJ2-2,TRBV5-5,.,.,TGTGCCAGCAGCCCACGGACTAACGCGAACACCGGGGAGCTGTTTTTT,CASSPRTNANTGELFF
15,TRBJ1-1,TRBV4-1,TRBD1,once,TGCGCCAGCAGCCAAGTCGACAGGGCCGTCACTGAAGCTTTCTTT,CASSQVDRAVTEAFF
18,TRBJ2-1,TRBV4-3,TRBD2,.,TGCGCCAGCAGCCAAGATGGCCCAGCGGGGGGTGGTAGTTATGAGCAGTTCTTC,CASSQDGPAGGGSYEQFF
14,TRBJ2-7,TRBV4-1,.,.,TGCGCCAGCAGCCAAGGGGGGGATAACTACGAGCAGTACTTC,CASSQGGDNYEQYF
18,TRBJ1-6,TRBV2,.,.,TGTGCCAGCAGTGAAAGAGGCCCCGAGTTCACCTATAATTCACCCCTCCACTTT,CASSERGPEFTYNSPLHF
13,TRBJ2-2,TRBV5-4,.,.,TGTGCCAGCAGCTTCGGGGTCTCCGGGGAGCTGTTTTTT,CASSFGVSGELFF
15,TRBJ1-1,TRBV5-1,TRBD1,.,TGCGCCAGCAGCTTGGAAGGACAGGGTACCACTGAAGCTTTCTTT,CASSLEGQGTTEAFF
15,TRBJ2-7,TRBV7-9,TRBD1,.,TGTGCCAGCAGCTTAGTGGACAGGGGGCCCTACGAGCAGTACTTC,CASSLVDRGPYEQYF
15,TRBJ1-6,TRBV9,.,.,TGTGCCAGCAGCGTAGAACCCAGGGTGGTTTCACCCCTCCACTTT,CASSVEPRVVSPLHF
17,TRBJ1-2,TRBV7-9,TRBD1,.,TGTGCCAGCAGCTTACTACAGCGGACAGGGAGAGGCTATGGCTACACCTTC,CASSLLQRTGRGYGYTF
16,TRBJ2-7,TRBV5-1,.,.,TGCGCCAGCTCTCAACTACCTTGGGACACCCCCTCCGAGCAGTACTTC,CASSQLPWDTPSEQYF
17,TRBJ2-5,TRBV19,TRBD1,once,TGTGCCAGTAGTATAGGTACCGGGACAGGGTCCCGCGAGACCCAGTACTTC,CASSIGTGTGSRETQYF
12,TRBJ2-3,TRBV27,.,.,TGTGCCAGCAGTTTCCGGGGGAGGACGCAGTATTTT,CASSFRGRTQYF
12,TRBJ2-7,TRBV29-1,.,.,TGCAGCGTTAAGGGTTGGGGGGACGAGCAGTACTTC,CSVKGWGDEQYF
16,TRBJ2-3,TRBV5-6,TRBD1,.,TGTGCCAGCAGCTGGCTGACAGGGTTAAGTCGGGATACGCAGTATTTT,CASSWLTGLSRDTQYF
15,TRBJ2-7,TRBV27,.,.,TGTGCCAGCAGTTTAACAGGGGGGGAGTCCTACGAGCAGTACTTC,CASSLTGGESYEQYF
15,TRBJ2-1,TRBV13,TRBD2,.,TGTGCCAGCAGCTCCGGACTAGCGGGGGGGAATGAGCAGTTCTTC,CASSSGLAGGNEQFF
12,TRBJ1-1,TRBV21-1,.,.,TGTGCCAGCAGCACCTGGGACAGGGAAGCTTTCTTT,CASSTWDREAFF
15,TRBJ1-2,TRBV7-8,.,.,TGTGCCAGCAGCCCTCGGGACACCGTCCGGTATGGCTACACCTTC,CASSPRDTVRYGYTF
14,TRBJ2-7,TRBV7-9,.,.,TGTGCCAGCAGCTTTGCCGGGGAGGCCTACGAGCAGTACTTC,CASSFAGEAYEQYF
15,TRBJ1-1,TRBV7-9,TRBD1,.,TGTGCCAGCAGCCCGAAGACAGGGTGGGGCACTGAAGCTTTCTTT,CASSPKTGWGTEAFF
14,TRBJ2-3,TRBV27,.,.,TGTGCCAGCAGAGCGTCCGGTACCGGGGATACGCAGTATTTT,CASRASGTGDTQYF
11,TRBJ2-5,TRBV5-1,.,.,TGCGCCAGCAGCCCGCAAGAGACCCAGTACTTC,CASSPQETQYF
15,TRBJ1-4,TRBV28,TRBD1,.,TGTGCCAGCAGCCAACTTAGGACAGGGGTCGAAAAACTGTTTTTT,CASSQLRTGVEKLFF
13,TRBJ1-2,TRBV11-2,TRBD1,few,TGTGCCAGCAGCGGCAGGGACAGCTATGGCTACACCTTC,CASSGRDSYGYTF